The 5 T cell receptor beta chains reported below all come from one sample, sequenced in a study of tumor-infiltrating lymphocytes in primary liver carcinoma. The template, about 540 ng total RNA, yielded TCR beta cDNA made with a constant-region primer. TCR beta libraries came from three nested multiplex PCR rounds using slightly modified ARM-PCR. The two initial PCR rounds, ten to eleven cycles each, used TRBV1-TRBV30 forward and C-beta reverse primers. Via MiXCR, TCRdb re-called the multiplex PCR reads, giving one row per CDR3 protein. The sample has some 190,000 distinct CDR3 sequences; 50% to 75% are singletons. Blood RNA originated from unsorted whole blood, with germline DNA additionally extracted. Sequencing was done on a sample of peripheral blood. The receptors were sampled from a man aged 35 to 55 with primary liver carcinoma and hepatitis B virus infection.

As for this clonotype: One end of the junction fails to match germline, which may point to a read error. This chain uses TRBV12-3 or TRBV12-4 with TRBJ2-7; D unclear. The CDR3 consists of 14 residues. The CDR3 is CVSSLAGPSYEQYF. In DNA form, the CDR3 reads TGTGTCAGCAGTTTAGCCGGGCCTTCCTACGAGCAGTACTTC.

The rearrangement joins TRBV10-3 to TRBJ1-1, with 10 nucleotides matching TRBD1. The V gene end was trimmed by 4 bases and the J gene end by 3 bases; junction bases not matched to a gene: 8. The germline CDR1 and CDR2 sequences are ENHRY and SYGVKD. The CDR3 has 16 amino acids. The CDR3 loop is CAISVTTGGSDTEAFF. The CDR3 region has the DNA TGTGCCATCAGTGTTACGACAGGGGGCTCGGACACTGAAGCTTTCTTT.

J is TRBJ2-7 and V is TRBV5-1; 9 nucleotides agree with TRBD1. Germline V lookup: CDR1 SGHRS, CDR2 YFSETQ. The CDR3 totals 14 residues. J lost 6 bases, V lost 3 bases, and 7 bases had no gene match. CDR3: CASSYGQGPVEQYF. CDR3 nucleotide sequence: TGCGCCAGCAGCTACGGACAGGGGCCGGTCGAGCAGTACTTC.

On this clonotype: It is likely a read error, because the conserved phenylalanine at the end of the CDR3 is missing. It is unclear where the CDR3 begins or ends on the DNA, so no DNA is shown, and the CDR3 is as TCRdb lists it. The J gene is TRBJ2-1, the V gene TRBV4-1; the table's D call TRBD2 went unverified against the DNA. The CDR3 totals 14 residues, both ends included. Germline V lookup: CDR1 MGHRA, CDR2 YSYEKL. The CDR3: CASSQVSAGGLGIL.

This clonotype was seen a few times. The gene calls are TRBV10-2 and TRBJ2-7, with a tentative D call TRBD2 (5 bases). Germline V CDR1 and CDR2: WSHSY, SAAADI. The CDR3 sequence is 16 residues long. Trimming removed 6 bases at V and 0 bases at J, with 18 bases between. The CDR3 protein is CASSFPIGLGSYEQYF. The CDR3 DNA is TGCGCCAGCAGCTTCCCGATTGGACTGGGCTCCTACGAGCAGTACTTC.